This TCR beta chain stems from a study of shared clonotypes between healthy human individuals. Study background: Per-donor plates numbered three CD4 naive, three CD4 memory, two CD8 naive and one CD8 memory. Study results and limitations: Against clonotypes common to all four donors, non-shared ones had lower generation probabilities.

Remarks on this clone: Its antigen remains unknown.

Free of recent acute infections or vaccinations, the donors were healthy HIV-negative adults. The donor cohort consisted entirely of Caucasian adults residing in Nashville, Tennessee. Germline V gives CDR1 SGHAT, CDR2 FQNNGV. This CDR3 has 13 residues. Trimming took 6 bases from V and 1 from J, leaving 6 bases between them. Clones were read by immunoSEQ multiplex PCR, and TCRdb kept only the in-frame ones, dropping some. The sample consists of approximately 980,000 clones, about 80% of them appearing once. The material sequenced was memory CD4+ T cells sorted from blood. Sample subset: CD45RA-negative fraction. The chain has TRBV11-2 and TRBJ2-2; no definite D call. This clonotype was obtained from a man between 18 and 29 years old in good health. For the CDR3, the DNA is TGTGCCAGCAGTATTGGGAACACCGGGGAGCTGTTTTTT. Its translation is CASSIGNTGELFF.